These 8 T cell receptor beta chains came from one sample sequenced in a study of identical twins (dated by TCRdb to 2015 to 2016). The method behind the library was 5' RACE. The sequencer was an Illumina HiSeq 2000. TCRdb reprocessing: public reads trimmed at Q25 with fastp, clones called with MiXCR, in-frame beta chains kept. Each CDR3 protein appears once, grouped with its most common genes and DNA. Counted in this sample were 600,000 to 800,000 distinct CDR3 sequences; 21% of them appeared once. In total, the top ten clones hold 4.3% of the sample. The data were also submitted as part of a second study, on T cells expressing NK-cell markers.

The sequenced material came from PBMCs. These receptors came from a woman younger than 35 in good health.

The chain has TRBV5-1 and TRBJ1-1, with a tentative D call TRBD1 (5 bases). Germline CDR1 SGHRS, CDR2 YFSETQ. V was cut by 1 base and J by 0 bases, with 7 bases left in between. CDR3 length: 14 amino acids. CDR3 bases: TGCGCCAGCAGCTTGATGACAGTGAACACTGAAGCTTTCTTT. It encodes CASSLMTVNTEAFF. Variable domain in full (rest from reference TRBV5-1 and TRBJ1-1): KAGVTQTPRYLIKTRGQQVTLSCSPISGHRSVSWYQQTPGQGLQFLFEYFSETQRNKGNFPGRFSGRQFSNSRSEMNVSTLELGDSALYLCASSLMTVNTEAFFGQGTRLTVV.

V gene TRBV20-1 combines with J gene TRBJ2-5; weak D call: TRBD1 (5 bases). Trimming stripped 4 bases from V and 2 bases from J, with 17 bases between. CDR1 and CDR2 from the germline V gene are DFQATT and SNEGSKA (reference sequence). This CDR3 is 15 amino acids long. Written as DNA, the CDR3 is TGCAGTGCTACCAGACTGGGGCCACTACAAGAGACCCAGTACTTC. Translated, it gives CSATRLGPLQETQYF.

The chain uses TRBV29-1 and TRBJ2-3; D remains unclear. V dropped 4 bases and J dropped 1 base, with 12 bases sitting between them. CDR3 length: 14 amino acids. The germline gives CDR1 SQVTM, CDR2 ANQGSEA. CDR3 bases: TGCAGCGTTGGGGCTATCCTACGCACAGATACGCAGTATTTT. It yields the protein CSVGAILRTDTQYF.

The V call is TRBV12-5, the J call TRBJ2-5, with 11 bases lining up with TRBD2. Germline CDR1 is LGHNT and CDR2 is FRNRAP. The CDR3 covers 15 residues. The V and J ends lost 4 bases and 1 base, in that order; junction bases with no gene match: 2. The CDR3 loop reads CASGWGTSGQETQYF. The DNA for the CDR3 is TGTGCTAGTGGTTGGGGGACTAGCGGCCAAGAGACCCAGTACTTC.

This clonotype occurred a few times. The chain joins TRBV19 to TRBJ1-2, with D unresolved. Germline V gene sequence: CDR1 LNHDA, CDR2 SQIVND (reference sequence). The CDR3 totals 15 residues. V gave up 3 bases and J gave up 5 bases, with 16 bases separating them. CDR3 nucleotide sequence: TGTGCCAGTAGTATTAGCATCGGGTTTGGATATGGCTACACCTTC. It is translated as CASSISIGFGYGYTF.

In this sample, this clonotype turned up a few times. The J gene is TRBJ1-2, the V gene TRBV12-3 or TRBV12-4; D gene ambiguous. This CDR3 is 12 amino acids long. V shed 6 bases and J shed 4 bases, with 9 bases lying between them. The CDR3 DNA reads TGTGCCAGCAGCCCTGGCCGCTATGGCTACACCTTC. Its translation is CASSPGRYGYTF.

The rearrangement links TRBV5-1 to TRBJ1-2, with a weak D call TRBD1 (6 bases). The CDR3 extends over 15 amino acids. V was shortened by 6 bases and J by 4 bases, with 19 bases between the two germline ends. CDR1 and CDR2 from the germline V gene are SGHRS and YFSETQ. The CDR3 nucleotides are TGCGCCAGCACCAACAGGGCTTCGCGCCGCTATGGCTACACCTTC. It is translated as CASTNRASRRYGYTF.

The V call is TRBV7-9, the J call TRBJ1-1; D gene uncertain. The CDR3 has 12 residues. CDR1 SEHNR and CDR2 FQNEAQ come from the germline V gene (reference sequence). Trimming took 1 base from V and 8 from J, leaving 8 bases between them. The CDR3 bases are TGTGCCAGCAGCTTAGGGCTTGAGGAAGCTTTCTTT. It specifies CASSLGLEEAFF.